This T cell receptor (beta chain) is drawn from a study of blood T cell repertoires in COVID-19. About the research overall: PBMCs, B-cell-depleted T cells, or T cells provided the cDNA or gDNA that made up the material.

The V gene's germline CDR1 is MNHEY and CDR2 SMNVEV (reference sequence). The ends lost 3 bases at V and 5 bases at J; junction bases unmatched: 9. The CDR3 length is 16 residues. The assay was immunoSEQ multiplex PCR, and TCRdb's table has in-frame clones only and misses some. The table shows about 180,000 clones, with 80% occurring only once. Participant-reported clinical history was the basis for cohort assignment. The table lists this clone with a count of one. The sample taken for sequencing was PBMCs or T cells enriched from blood (not recorded which). The receptor comes from a man in his sixties who had been exposed to COVID-19. The gene calls are TRBV27 and TRBJ1-2, with 10 bases identical to TRBD1. The CDR3 DNA is TGTGCCAGCAGTTTCTTTGGCCCGGGACAGGGGTATGGCTACACCTTC. It is translated as CASSFFGPGQGYGYTF.